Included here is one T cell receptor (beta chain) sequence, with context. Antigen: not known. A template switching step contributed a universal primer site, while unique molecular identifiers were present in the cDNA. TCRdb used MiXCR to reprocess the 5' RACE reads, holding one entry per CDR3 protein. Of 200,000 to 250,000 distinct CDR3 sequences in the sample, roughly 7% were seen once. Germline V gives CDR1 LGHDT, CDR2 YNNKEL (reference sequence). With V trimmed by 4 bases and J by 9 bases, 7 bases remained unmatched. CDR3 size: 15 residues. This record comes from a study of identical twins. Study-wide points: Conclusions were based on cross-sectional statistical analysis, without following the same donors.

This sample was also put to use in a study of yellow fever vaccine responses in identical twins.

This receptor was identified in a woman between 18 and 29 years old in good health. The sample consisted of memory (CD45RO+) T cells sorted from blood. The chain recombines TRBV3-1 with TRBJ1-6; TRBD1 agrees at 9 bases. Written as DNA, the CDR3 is TGTGCCAGCAGCCCGATGACAGGGGGTCGTTCACCCCTCCACTTT. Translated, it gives CASSPMTGGRSPLHF. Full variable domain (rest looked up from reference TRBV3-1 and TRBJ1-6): DTAVSQTPKYLVTQMGNDKSIKCEQNLGHDTMYWYKQDSKKFLKIMFSYNNKELIINETVPNRFSPKSPDKAHLNLHINSLELGDSAVYFCASSPMTGGRSPLHFGNGTRLTVT.